These T cell receptor beta chains were read from a single sample in a study of cytomegalovirus exposure and HLA in healthy donors. Profiling relied on immunoSEQ multiplex PCR, and the TCRdb table lists in-frame clones only, not all of them. The sample shows 170,000 or so clones, less than 90% of them seen only once. The sequenced material came from PBMCs. These receptors came from a man aged 45-60 years in good health and CMV-seronegative. The CDR3 runs from the conserved cysteine through the conserved F or W. Each record gives: D gene, J gene, V gene, clone size, CDR3 protein, CDR3 DNA. D genes are given only for firm matches. For some rows the clone size is stated as once, few or many, or as a class when expanded; others skip it.

d_call: TRBD2
j_call: TRBJ2-1
v_call: TRBV29-1
clone_size: -
cdr3_aa: CSVDSRLAGNNKQFF
cdr3_nt: TGCAGCGTTGATAGTCGACTAGCGGGGAACAATAAGCAGTTCTTC

d_call: TRBD1
j_call: TRBJ1-1
v_call: TRBV28
clone_size: -
cdr3_aa: CASSGQVVTEAFF
cdr3_nt: TGTGCCAGCAGTGGACAGGTGGTCACTGAAGCCTTCTTT

d_call: -
j_call: TRBJ2-7
v_call: TRBV5-1
clone_size: -
cdr3_aa: CASSPVQGYEQYF
cdr3_nt: TGCGCCAGCAGCCCAGTACAGGGCTACGAGCAGTACTTC

d_call: -
j_call: TRBJ1-5
v_call: TRBV4-3
clone_size: -
cdr3_aa: CASSLPQNSNQPQHF
cdr3_nt: TGCGCCAGCAGCCTTCCCCAAAATAGCAATCAGCCCCAGCATTTT

d_call: TRBD2
j_call: TRBJ2-1
v_call: TRBV5-1
clone_size: -
cdr3_aa: CASSLHLFLAGYNEQFF
cdr3_nt: TGCGCCAGCAGCTTACATTTGTTTCTAGCGGGATACAATGAGCAGTTCTTC

d_call: -
j_call: TRBJ2-7
v_call: TRBV2
clone_size: -
cdr3_aa: CASSDAGAYERQYF
cdr3_nt: TGTGCCAGCAGTGATGCGGGCGCCTACGAGCGGCAGTACTTC

d_call: -
j_call: TRBJ2-4
v_call: TRBV7-9
clone_size: -
cdr3_aa: CASSRLLAKNIQYF
cdr3_nt: TGTGCCAGCAGCCGACTTCTAGCCAAAAACATTCAGTACTTC

d_call: -
j_call: TRBJ1-1
v_call: TRBV7-2
clone_size: -
cdr3_aa: CASSPRQDTEAFF
cdr3_nt: TGTGCCAGCAGCCCACGACAGGACACTGAAGCTTTCTTT

d_call: -
j_call: TRBJ1-2
v_call: TRBV6-5
clone_size: -
cdr3_aa: CASSFQALYGYTF
cdr3_nt: TGTGCCAGCAGTTTCCAGGCCCTATATGGCTACACCTTC

d_call: TRBD1
j_call: TRBJ2-5
v_call: TRBV9
clone_size: -
cdr3_aa: CASSVGQGRGQETQYF
cdr3_nt: TGTGCCAGCAGCGTCGGACAGGGAAGGGGTCAAGAGACCCAGTACTTC

d_call: -
j_call: TRBJ2-1
v_call: TRBV5-1
clone_size: -
cdr3_aa: CASRLPGVGALGEQFF
cdr3_nt: TGCGCCAGCAGACTTCCAGGTGTGGGAGCCCTTGGTGAGCAGTTCTTC

d_call: -
j_call: TRBJ1-4
v_call: TRBV7-2
clone_size: -
cdr3_aa: CASSSAGVNEKLFF
cdr3_nt: TGTGCCAGCAGCTCGGCAGGGGTTAATGAAAAACTGTTTTTT

d_call: TRBD1
j_call: TRBJ2-6
v_call: TRBV6-1
clone_size: once
cdr3_aa: CASRAGGSGANVLTF
cdr3_nt: TGTGCCAGCAGGGCAGGGGGCTCTGGGGCCAACGTCCTGACTTTC

d_call: TRBD2
j_call: TRBJ2-7
v_call: TRBV11-2
clone_size: -
cdr3_aa: CASSFGWTSGSYEQYF
cdr3_nt: TGTGCCAGCAGCTTTGGATGGACTAGCGGGAGTTACGAGCAGTACTTC

d_call: -
j_call: TRBJ2-7
v_call: TRBV28
clone_size: -
cdr3_aa: CASSWDTSSYEQYF
cdr3_nt: TGTGCCAGCAGTTGGGACACTAGCTCCTACGAGCAGTACTTC

d_call: -
j_call: TRBJ2-1
v_call: TRBV5-1
clone_size: once
cdr3_aa: CASSLGGGSYNEQFF
cdr3_nt: TGCGCCAGCAGCTTGGGCGGTGGCTCCTACAATGAGCAGTTCTTC

d_call: -
j_call: TRBJ2-1
v_call: TRBV19
clone_size: -
cdr3_aa: CASSIDRVTYNEQFF
cdr3_nt: TGTGCCAGTAGTATAGACCGGGTAACGTACAATGAGCAGTTCTTC

d_call: -
j_call: TRBJ2-1
v_call: TRBV7-9
clone_size: -
cdr3_aa: CASSLGQDFYNEQFF
cdr3_nt: TGTGCCAGCAGCTTAGGACAGGATTTCTACAATGAGCAGTTCTTC

d_call: -
j_call: TRBJ1-6
v_call: TRBV4-2
clone_size: -
cdr3_aa: CASSQVYSDNSPLHF
cdr3_nt: TGTGCCAGCAGCCAAGTCTACAGTGATAATTCACCCCTCCACTTT

d_call: TRBD1
j_call: TRBJ2-7
v_call: TRBV9
clone_size: -
cdr3_aa: CASSPGQGFYEQYF
cdr3_nt: TGTGCCAGCAGTCCGGGACAGGGGTTTTACGAGCAGTACTTC

d_call: TRBD2
j_call: TRBJ2-1
v_call: TRBV4-1
clone_size: -
cdr3_aa: CASSQARTSAYNEQFF
cdr3_nt: TGCGCCAGCAGCCAAGCTCGTACTAGCGCTTACAATGAGCAGTTCTTC

d_call: -
j_call: TRBJ2-7
v_call: TRBV18
clone_size: -
cdr3_aa: CASSTRQEPVYEQYF
cdr3_nt: TGTGCCAGCTCAACCCGACAGGAACCCGTGTACGAGCAGTACTTC

d_call: -
j_call: TRBJ1-2
v_call: TRBV5-1
clone_size: -
cdr3_aa: CASSLVNANYGYTF
cdr3_nt: TGCGCCAGCAGCTTGGTTAATGCTAACTATGGCTACACCTTC

d_call: -
j_call: TRBJ1-2
v_call: TRBV6-5
clone_size: -
cdr3_aa: CASSPGTIPNYGYTF
cdr3_nt: TGTGCCAGCAGTCCCGGGACAATACCTAACTATGGCTACACCTTC

d_call: TRBD1
j_call: TRBJ1-2
v_call: TRBV28
clone_size: -
cdr3_aa: CASSLQGALGYTF
cdr3_nt: TGTGCCAGCAGTTTGCAGGGGGCGCTTGGCTACACCTTC

d_call: -
j_call: TRBJ2-7
v_call: TRBV5-5
clone_size: -
cdr3_aa: CASSLSAVSYEQYF
cdr3_nt: TGTGCCAGCAGCTTGTCGGCGGTCTCCTACGAGCAGTACTTC

d_call: TRBD2
j_call: TRBJ2-1
v_call: TRBV28
clone_size: -
cdr3_aa: CASSLYRAGGLRNEQFF
cdr3_nt: TGTGCCAGCAGTTTATACCGGGCGGGAGGGCTCCGCAATGAGCAGTTCTTC

d_call: -
j_call: TRBJ2-7
v_call: TRBV10-3
clone_size: once
cdr3_aa: CAIAGNSYEQYF
cdr3_nt: TGTGCCATCGCGGGCAACTCCTACGAGCAGTACTTC

d_call: -
j_call: TRBJ2-1
v_call: TRBV5-1
clone_size: -
cdr3_aa: CASSLSLTGNNEQFF
cdr3_nt: TGCGCCAGCAGCTTGTCCCTGACGGGAAACAATGAGCAGTTCTTC

d_call: -
j_call: TRBJ2-1
v_call: TRBV9
clone_size: -
cdr3_aa: CASSVGERTPWFF
cdr3_nt: TGTGCCAGCAGCGTAGGAGAGCGAACCCCATGGTTCTTC

d_call: -
j_call: TRBJ1-1
v_call: TRBV27
clone_size: few
cdr3_aa: CASSLVRNTEAFF
cdr3_nt: TGTGCCAGCAGTTTAGTTAGAAACACTGAAGCTTTCTTT

d_call: -
j_call: TRBJ2-1
v_call: TRBV7-2
clone_size: -
cdr3_aa: CASSSSAGLSSYNEQFF
cdr3_nt: TGTGCCAGCAGCTCCTCCGCGGGGTTGAGCTCCTACAATGAGCAGTTCTTC

d_call: TRBD2
j_call: TRBJ2-3
v_call: TRBV7-2
clone_size: -
cdr3_aa: CASSSEGSGRAPGTDTQYF
cdr3_nt: TGTGCCAGCAGCTCTGAGGGTAGCGGGAGGGCCCCGGGCACAGATACGCAGTATTTT

d_call: -
j_call: TRBJ1-1
v_call: TRBV5-1
clone_size: -
cdr3_aa: CASSGKNTEAFF
cdr3_nt: TGCGCCAGCAGCGGCAAGAACACTGAAGCTTTCTTT

d_call: TRBD1
j_call: TRBJ2-7
v_call: TRBV5-4
clone_size: -
cdr3_aa: CASSRQGDPYEQYF
cdr3_nt: TGTGCCAGCAGCCGCCAGGGGGATCCCTACGAGCAGTACTTC

d_call: -
j_call: TRBJ2-5
v_call: TRBV20-1
clone_size: -
cdr3_aa: CSGGAETQYF
cdr3_nt: TGCAGTGGCGGGGCAGAGACCCAGTACTTC

d_call: TRBD1
j_call: TRBJ1-1
v_call: TRBV7-6
clone_size: -
cdr3_aa: CASLPGQGAGSTEAFF
cdr3_nt: TGTGCCAGCCTACCGGGACAGGGGGCTGGAAGCACTGAAGCTTTCTTT

d_call: TRBD1
j_call: TRBJ2-5
v_call: TRBV20-1
clone_size: -
cdr3_aa: CSATQGAKYF
cdr3_nt: TGCAGTGCCACCCAGGGGGCAAAGTACTTC

d_call: TRBD1
j_call: TRBJ2-2
v_call: TRBV5-1
clone_size: -
cdr3_aa: CASSLSGQAYTGELFF
cdr3_nt: TGCGCCAGCAGCTTGTCGGGACAGGCCTACACCGGGGAGCTGTTTTTT

d_call: -
j_call: TRBJ2-7
v_call: TRBV7-9
clone_size: -
cdr3_aa: CSSSFFSGSYEQYF
cdr3_nt: TGTTCCAGCAGCTTTTTTAGCGGTTCCTACGAGCAGTACTTC

d_call: -
j_call: TRBJ1-4
v_call: TRBV28
clone_size: once
cdr3_aa: CASTGGYQNEKLFF
cdr3_nt: TGTGCCAGCACTGGGGGGTATCAGAATGAAAAACTGTTTTTT

d_call: -
j_call: TRBJ2-3
v_call: TRBV11-3
clone_size: -
cdr3_aa: CASSVSSADTQYF
cdr3_nt: TGTGCCAGCAGCGTATCGAGCGCAGATACGCAGTATTTT

d_call: TRBD1
j_call: TRBJ2-5
v_call: TRBV5-6
clone_size: -
cdr3_aa: CASSSGTGVTETQYF
cdr3_nt: TGTGCCAGCAGCTCCGGGACAGGGGTTACTGAGACCCAGTACTTC

d_call: -
j_call: TRBJ2-7
v_call: TRBV10-3
clone_size: -
cdr3_aa: CAISGAGISYEQYF
cdr3_nt: TGTGCCATCAGTGGGGCAGGCATTTCCTACGAGCAGTACTTC

d_call: -
j_call: TRBJ2-5
v_call: TRBV27
clone_size: -
cdr3_aa: CASSSRVLREQYF
cdr3_nt: TGTGCCAGCAGTTCCAGGGTTTTACGGGAGCAGTACTTC

d_call: -
j_call: TRBJ2-3
v_call: TRBV29-1
clone_size: -
cdr3_aa: CSVVKTVPDTQYF
cdr3_nt: TGCAGCGTTGTTAAAACAGTTCCAGATACGCAGTATTTT

d_call: -
j_call: TRBJ2-5
v_call: TRBV6-1
clone_size: -
cdr3_aa: CASIRGIRETQYF
cdr3_nt: TGTGCCAGCATTAGAGGGATTAGAGAGACCCAGTACTTC

d_call: TRBD2
j_call: TRBJ2-5
v_call: TRBV4-3
clone_size: -
cdr3_aa: CASSQDWSGGAGSQETQYF
cdr3_nt: TGCGCCAGCAGCCAAGATTGGAGCGGGGGGGCCGGGAGCCAAGAGACCCAGTACTTC

d_call: TRBD1
j_call: TRBJ1-1
v_call: TRBV18
clone_size: -
cdr3_aa: CASSPRSTGANTEAFF
cdr3_nt: TGTGCCAGCTCACCACGGTCGACAGGGGCGAACACTGAAGCTTTCTTT

d_call: -
j_call: TRBJ2-1
v_call: TRBV5-4
clone_size: -
cdr3_aa: CASSLINEQFF
cdr3_nt: TGTGCCAGCAGCTTAATAAATGAGCAGTTCTTC

d_call: -
j_call: TRBJ2-5
v_call: TRBV12-5
clone_size: -
cdr3_aa: CASGSVGQSATQYF
cdr3_nt: TGTGCTAGTGGCTCTGTCGGACAGTCTGCGACCCAGTACTTC

d_call: -
j_call: TRBJ2-1
v_call: TRBV5-1
clone_size: -
cdr3_aa: CASSLGLTRDEQFF
cdr3_nt: TGCGCCAGCAGCTTGGGGCTGACGAGGGATGAGCAGTTCTTC

d_call: -
j_call: TRBJ1-6
v_call: TRBV7-9
clone_size: -
cdr3_aa: CASSSYRIGNSPLHF
cdr3_nt: TGTGCCAGCAGCTCCTACAGGATCGGTAATTCACCCCTCCACTTT

d_call: -
j_call: TRBJ1-5
v_call: TRBV6-4
clone_size: -
cdr3_aa: CASSDRNRDINQPQHF
cdr3_nt: TGTGCCAGCAGTGATCGAAACCGGGACATTAATCAGCCCCAGCATTTT

d_call: TRBD2
j_call: TRBJ2-2
v_call: TRBV2
clone_size: -
cdr3_aa: CATRTSGVPGELFF
cdr3_nt: TGTGCCACCAGGACTAGCGGGGTTCCCGGGGAGCTGTTTTTT

d_call: -
j_call: TRBJ2-1
v_call: TRBV4-2
clone_size: -
cdr3_aa: CASSQGIANNNEQFF
cdr3_nt: TGTGCCAGCAGCCAAGGTATAGCGAATAACAATGAGCAGTTCTTC

d_call: -
j_call: TRBJ2-6
v_call: TRBV5-1
clone_size: -
cdr3_aa: CASSLGTSSGANVLTF
cdr3_nt: TGCGCCAGCAGCTTGGGGACATCCTCTGGGGCCAACGTCCTGACTTTC

d_call: TRBD1
j_call: TRBJ2-2
v_call: TRBV9
clone_size: -
cdr3_aa: CASSVAVPGQGALSTGELFF
cdr3_nt: TGTGCCAGCAGCGTAGCCGTGCCGGGACAGGGGGCTTTGAGCACCGGGGAGCTGTTTTTT